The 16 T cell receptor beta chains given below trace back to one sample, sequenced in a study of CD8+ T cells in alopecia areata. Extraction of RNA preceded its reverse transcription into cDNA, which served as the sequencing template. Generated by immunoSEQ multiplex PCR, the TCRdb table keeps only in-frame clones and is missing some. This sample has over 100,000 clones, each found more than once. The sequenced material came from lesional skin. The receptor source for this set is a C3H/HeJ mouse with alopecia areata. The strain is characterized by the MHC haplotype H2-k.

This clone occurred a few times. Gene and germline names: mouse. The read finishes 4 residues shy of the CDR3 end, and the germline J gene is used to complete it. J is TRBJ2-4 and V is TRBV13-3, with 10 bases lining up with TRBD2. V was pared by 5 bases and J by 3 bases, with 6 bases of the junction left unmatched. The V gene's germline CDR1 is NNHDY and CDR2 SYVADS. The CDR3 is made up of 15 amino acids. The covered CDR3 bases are TGTGCCAGCAGGCCCCTGGGGGGGCGGCAAAAC. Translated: CASRPLGGRQN. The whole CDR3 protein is CASRPLGGRQNTLYF.

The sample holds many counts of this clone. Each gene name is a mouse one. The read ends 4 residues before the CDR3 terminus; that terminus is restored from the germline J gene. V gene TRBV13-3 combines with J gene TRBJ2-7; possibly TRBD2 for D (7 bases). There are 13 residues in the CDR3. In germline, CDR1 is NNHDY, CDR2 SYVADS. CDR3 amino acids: CASSKGGKNEQYF. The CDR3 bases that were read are TGTGCCAGCAGTAAGGGGGGGAAGAAT.

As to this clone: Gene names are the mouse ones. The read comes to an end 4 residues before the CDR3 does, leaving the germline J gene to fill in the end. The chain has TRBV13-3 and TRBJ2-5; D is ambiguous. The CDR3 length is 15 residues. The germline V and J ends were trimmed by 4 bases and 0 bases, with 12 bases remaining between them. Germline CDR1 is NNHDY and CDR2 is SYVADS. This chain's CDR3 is CASSSLHNNQDTQYF. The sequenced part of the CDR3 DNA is TGTGCCAGCAGTAGCTTACACAATAACCAAGAC. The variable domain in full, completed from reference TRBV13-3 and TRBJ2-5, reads EAAVTQSPRSKVAVTGGKVTLSCHQTNNHDYMYWYRQDTGHGLRLIHYSYVADSTEKGDIPDGYKASRPSQENFSLILELASLSQTAVYFCASSSLHNNQDTQYFGPGTRLLVL.

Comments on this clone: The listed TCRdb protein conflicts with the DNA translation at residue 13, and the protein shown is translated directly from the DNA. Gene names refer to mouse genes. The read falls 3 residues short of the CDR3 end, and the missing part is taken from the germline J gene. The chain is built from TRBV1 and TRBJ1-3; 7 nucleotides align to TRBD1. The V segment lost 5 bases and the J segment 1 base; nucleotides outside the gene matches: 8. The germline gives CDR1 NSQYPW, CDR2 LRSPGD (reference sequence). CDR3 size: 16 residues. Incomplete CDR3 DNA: TGCACCTGCAGTTCTCGGCAGGGGGGATCTGGAAATACG. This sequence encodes CTCSSRQGGSGNT. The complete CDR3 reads CTCSSRQGGSGNTLYF.

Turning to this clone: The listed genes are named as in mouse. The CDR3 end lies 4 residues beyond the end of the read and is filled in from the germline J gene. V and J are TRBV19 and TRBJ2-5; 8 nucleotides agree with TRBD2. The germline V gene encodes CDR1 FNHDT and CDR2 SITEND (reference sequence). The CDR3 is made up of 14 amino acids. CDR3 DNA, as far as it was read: TGTGCCAGCAGTATTCGCTGGGGGGAGGAC. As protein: CASSIRWGED. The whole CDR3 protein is CASSIRWGEDTQYF.

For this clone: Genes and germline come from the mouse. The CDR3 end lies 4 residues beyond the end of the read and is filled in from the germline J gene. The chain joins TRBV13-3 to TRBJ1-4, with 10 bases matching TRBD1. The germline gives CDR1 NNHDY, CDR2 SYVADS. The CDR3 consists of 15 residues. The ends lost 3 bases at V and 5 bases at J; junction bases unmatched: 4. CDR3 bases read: TGTGCCAGCAGTGGCCCGGACAGGGGGAACGAA. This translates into CASSGPDRGNE. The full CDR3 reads CASSGPDRGNERLFF.

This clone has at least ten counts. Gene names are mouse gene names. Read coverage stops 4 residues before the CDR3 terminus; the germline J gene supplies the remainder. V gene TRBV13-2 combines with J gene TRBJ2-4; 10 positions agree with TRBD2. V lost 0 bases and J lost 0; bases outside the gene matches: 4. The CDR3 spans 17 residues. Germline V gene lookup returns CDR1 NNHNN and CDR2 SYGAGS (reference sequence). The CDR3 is CASGDATGGVSQNTLYF. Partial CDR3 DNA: TGTGCCAGCGGTGATGCAACTGGGGGGGTTAGTCAAAAC.

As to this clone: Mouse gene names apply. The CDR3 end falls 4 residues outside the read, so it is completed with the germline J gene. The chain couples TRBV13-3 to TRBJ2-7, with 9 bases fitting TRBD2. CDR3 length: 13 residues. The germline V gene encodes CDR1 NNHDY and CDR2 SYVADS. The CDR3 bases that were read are TGTGCCAGCAGGGGTGGGGGGGCTAAT. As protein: CASRGGGAN. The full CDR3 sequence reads CASRGGGANEQYF.

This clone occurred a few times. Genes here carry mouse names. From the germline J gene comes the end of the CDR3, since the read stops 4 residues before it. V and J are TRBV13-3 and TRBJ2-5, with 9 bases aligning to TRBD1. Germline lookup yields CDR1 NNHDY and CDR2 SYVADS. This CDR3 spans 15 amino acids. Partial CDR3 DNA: TGTGCCAGCAGTGGGACAGGGGAGGAAAAAGAC. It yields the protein CASSGTGEEKD. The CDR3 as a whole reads CASSGTGEEKDTQYF.

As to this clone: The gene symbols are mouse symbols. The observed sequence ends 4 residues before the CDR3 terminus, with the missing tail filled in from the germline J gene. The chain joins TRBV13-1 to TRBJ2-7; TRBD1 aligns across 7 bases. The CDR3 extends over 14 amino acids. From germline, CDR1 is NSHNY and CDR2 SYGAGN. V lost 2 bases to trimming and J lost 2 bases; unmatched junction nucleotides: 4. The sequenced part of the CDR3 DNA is TGTGCCAGCAGTGACGGCCAGGGGGCCTAT. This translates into CASSDGQGAY. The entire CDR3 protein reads CASSDGQGAYEQYF.

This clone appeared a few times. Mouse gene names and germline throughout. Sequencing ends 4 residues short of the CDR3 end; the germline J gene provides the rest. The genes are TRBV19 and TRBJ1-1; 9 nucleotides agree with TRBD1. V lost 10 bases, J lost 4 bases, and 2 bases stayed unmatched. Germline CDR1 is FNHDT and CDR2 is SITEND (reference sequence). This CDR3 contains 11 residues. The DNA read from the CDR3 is TGTGCCGGGGGACAGGGCACA. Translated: CAGGQGT. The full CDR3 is CAGGQGTEVFF.

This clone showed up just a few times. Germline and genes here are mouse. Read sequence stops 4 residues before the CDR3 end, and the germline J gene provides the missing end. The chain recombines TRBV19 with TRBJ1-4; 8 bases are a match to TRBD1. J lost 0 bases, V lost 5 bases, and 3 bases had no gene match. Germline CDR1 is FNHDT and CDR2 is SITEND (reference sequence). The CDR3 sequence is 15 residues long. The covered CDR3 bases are TGTGCCAGCAGCGGACAGGGTTTTTCCAACGAA. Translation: CASSGQGFSNE. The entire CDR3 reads CASSGQGFSNERLFF.

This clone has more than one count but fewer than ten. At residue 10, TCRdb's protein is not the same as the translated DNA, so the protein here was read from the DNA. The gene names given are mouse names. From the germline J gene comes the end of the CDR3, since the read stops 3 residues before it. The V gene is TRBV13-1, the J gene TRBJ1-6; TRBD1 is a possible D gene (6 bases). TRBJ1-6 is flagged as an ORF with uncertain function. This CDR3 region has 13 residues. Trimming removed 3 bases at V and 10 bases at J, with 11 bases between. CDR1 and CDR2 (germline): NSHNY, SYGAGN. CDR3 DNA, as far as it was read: TGTGCCAGCAGTGGGCCCAGGGGCTCGCCC. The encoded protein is CASSGPRGSP. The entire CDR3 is CASSGPRGSPLYF.

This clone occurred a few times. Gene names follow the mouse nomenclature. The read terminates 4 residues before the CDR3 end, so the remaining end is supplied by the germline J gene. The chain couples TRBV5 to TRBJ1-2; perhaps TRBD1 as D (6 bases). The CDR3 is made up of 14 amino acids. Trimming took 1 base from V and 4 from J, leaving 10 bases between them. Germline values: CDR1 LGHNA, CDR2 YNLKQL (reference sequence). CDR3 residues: CASSQAQGGSDYTF. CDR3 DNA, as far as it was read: TGTGCCAGCAGCCAAGCACAGGGCGGCTCC.

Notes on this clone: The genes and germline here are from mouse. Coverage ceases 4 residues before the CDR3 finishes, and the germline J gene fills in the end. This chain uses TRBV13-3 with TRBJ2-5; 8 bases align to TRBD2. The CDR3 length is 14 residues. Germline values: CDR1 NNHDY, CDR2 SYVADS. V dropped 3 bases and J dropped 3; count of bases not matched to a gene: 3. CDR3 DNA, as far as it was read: TGTGCCAGCAGTGCTGGGGGGCGACAAGAC. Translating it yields CASSAGGRQD. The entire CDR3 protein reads CASSAGGRQDTQYF.

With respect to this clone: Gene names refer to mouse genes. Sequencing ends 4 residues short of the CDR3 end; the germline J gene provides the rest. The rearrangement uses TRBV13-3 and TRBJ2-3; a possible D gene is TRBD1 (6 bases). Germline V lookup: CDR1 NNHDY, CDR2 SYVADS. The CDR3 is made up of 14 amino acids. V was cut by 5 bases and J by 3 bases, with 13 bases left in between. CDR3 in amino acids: CASRAQGWAETLYF. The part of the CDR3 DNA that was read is TGTGCCAGCAGAGCACAGGGCTGGGCAGAA.